A selection of T cell receptor beta chains follows, all from one sample in a study of brain T cells in children with intractable seizures. Only in-frame clones appear in the TCRdb table, and some are missing; sequencing was by immunoSEQ multiplex PCR. This sample has about 340,000 clones, with 93% found just once. The starting material was peripheral blood, obtained more than 4 months after surgery. The source of these receptors is a boy in the first two years of life with tuberous sclerosis and intractable seizures. The CDR3 runs from the conserved cysteine through the conserved F or W. D genes are given only for firm matches.

v_call: TRBV7-5
j_call: TRBJ1-1
d_call: .
cdr3_aa: CARSLGQGRTEAFF
cdr3_nt: TGTGCCAGAAGCTTAGGACAGGGAAGGACTGAAGCTTTCTTT

v_call: TRBV28
j_call: TRBJ2-7
d_call: .
cdr3_aa: CASSLSANSYEQYF
cdr3_nt: TGTGCCAGCAGTTTATCGGCCAACTCCTACGAGCAGTACTTC

v_call: TRBV30
j_call: TRBJ1-5
d_call: TRBD1
cdr3_aa: CAWSVRRQGASNQPQHF
cdr3_nt: TGTGCCTGGAGTGTAAGGAGGCAGGGGGCCAGCAATCAGCCCCAGCATTTT

v_call: TRBV7-2
j_call: TRBJ2-3
d_call: TRBD2
cdr3_aa: CASSLSTSGSTQYF
cdr3_nt: TGTGCCAGCAGCTTATCGACTAGCGGTTCTACGCAGTATTTT

v_call: TRBV6-6
j_call: TRBJ1-6
d_call: .
cdr3_aa: CASSRTEPGSYNSPLHF
cdr3_nt: TGTGCCAGCAGCCGAACAGAACCCGGGTCCTATAATTCACCCCTCCACTTT

v_call: TRBV4-1
j_call: TRBJ1-4
d_call: .
cdr3_aa: CASSPPASNEKLFF
cdr3_nt: TGCGCCAGCAGCCCACCGGCCAGCAATGAAAAACTGTTTTTT

v_call: TRBV5-6
j_call: TRBJ1-6
d_call: .
cdr3_aa: CASSLGRGDSPLHF
cdr3_nt: TGTGCCAGCAGCTTGGGCCGCGGGGATTCACCCCTCCACTTT

v_call: TRBV10-3
j_call: TRBJ2-3
d_call: .
cdr3_aa: CAISEVTGYSTDTQYF
cdr3_nt: TGTGCCATCAGTGAGGTAACAGGGTATAGCACAGATACGCAGTATTTT

v_call: TRBV21-1
j_call: TRBJ2-1
d_call: .
cdr3_aa: CASSKGGQNSNEQFF
cdr3_nt: TGTGCCAGCAGCAAAGGGGGACAGAATAGTAATGAGCAGTTCTTC

v_call: TRBV5-4
j_call: TRBJ1-1
d_call: TRBD1
cdr3_aa: CASSFTGGRFTEAFF
cdr3_nt: TGTGCCAGCAGCTTTACAGGGGGCAGGTTCACTGAAGCTTTCTTT

v_call: TRBV11-2
j_call: TRBJ2-1
d_call: .
cdr3_aa: CASSLGGYDEQFF
cdr3_nt: TGTGCCAGCAGCTTAGGGGGGTACGATGAGCAGTTCTTC

v_call: TRBV25-1
j_call: TRBJ2-1
d_call: .
cdr3_aa: CASSEFRSNEQFF
cdr3_nt: TGTGCCAGCAGTGAATTTAGAAGCAATGAGCAGTTCTTC

v_call: TRBV3-1/TRBV3-2
j_call: TRBJ1-4
d_call: .
cdr3_aa: CASSLSGTLGEKLFF
cdr3_nt: TGTGCCAGCAGTCTGTCGGGGACCCTGGGAGAAAAACTGTTTTTT